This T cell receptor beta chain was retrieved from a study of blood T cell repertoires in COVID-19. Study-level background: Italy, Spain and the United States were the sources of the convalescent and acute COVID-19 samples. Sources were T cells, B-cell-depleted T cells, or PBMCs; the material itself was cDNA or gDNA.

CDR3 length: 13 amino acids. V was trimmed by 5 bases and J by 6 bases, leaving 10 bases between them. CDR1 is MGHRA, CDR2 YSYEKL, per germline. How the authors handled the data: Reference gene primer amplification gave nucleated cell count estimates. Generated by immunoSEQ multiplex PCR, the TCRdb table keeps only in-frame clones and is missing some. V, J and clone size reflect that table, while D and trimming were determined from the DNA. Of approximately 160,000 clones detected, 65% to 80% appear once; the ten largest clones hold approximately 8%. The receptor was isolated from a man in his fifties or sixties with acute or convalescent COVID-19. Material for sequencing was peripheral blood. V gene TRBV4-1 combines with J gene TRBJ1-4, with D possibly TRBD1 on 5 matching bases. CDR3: CASSKVGDEKLFF. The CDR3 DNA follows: TGCGCCAGCAGCAAGGTAGGGGATGAAAAACTGTTTTTT.